Shown below are 5 T cell receptor beta chains from a single sample sequenced in a study of blood T cells in healthy people across ages. It was with a sample-barcoded 5' primer and a J-beta primer mix that a second PCR of about 7 to 12 cycles was run. MiXCR was run by TCRdb on the 5' RACE reads, yielding one entry per CDR3 protein. The sample carries 780,000 or so distinct CDR3 sequences, about 55% recorded once. Sequencing was done on a sample of blood. The receptor set was obtained from a man aged 80 or over in good health.

This clonotype was counted only a few times. The rearrangement joins TRBV27 to TRBJ1-5; 7 bases map to TRBD1. From germline, CDR1 is MNHEY and CDR2 SMNVEV (reference sequence). This CDR3 spans 15 amino acids. After removal of 5 bases from V and 3 bases from J, the junction contained 7 bases not matched to a gene. CDR3 residues: CASSPRTGPNQPQHF. CDR3 nucleotides: TGTGCCAGCAGTCCCCGGACAGGACCCAATCAGCCCCAGCATTTT.

The chain is built from TRBV24-1 and TRBJ2-1; TRBD2 aligns across 7 bases. V lost 7 bases and J lost 7; bases outside the gene matches: 12. Germline assignment: CDR1 KGHDR and CDR2 SFDVKD. The CDR3 extends over 15 amino acids. CDR3 residues: CATSQARAGRNEQFF. The CDR3 DNA follows: TGTGCCACCAGCCAGGCGCGGGCCGGGAGGAATGAGCAGTTCTTC.

This chain uses TRBV5-1 with TRBJ2-7; TRBD2 might be the D (6 bases). Germline V gene lookup returns CDR1 SGHRS and CDR2 YFSETQ. The CDR3 contains 16 residues. V shed 1 base and J shed 0 bases, with 14 bases lying between them. CDR3 amino acids: CASSLSSGDPSYEQYF. The CDR3, as DNA: TGCGCCAGCAGCTTGTCTTCGGGGGACCCCTCCTACGAGCAGTACTTC.

V and J are TRBV6-1 and TRBJ2-1; tentatively, D is TRBD2 (6 bases). This CDR3 contains 17 residues. CDR1 is MNHNS and CDR2 is SASEGT in the germline V gene. The V end was cut by 6 bases, the J end by 0 bases, with 18 bases between. The CDR3 DNA reads as TGTGCCAGCAGCCCACTGGGACTTCCGAGCTCCTACAATGAGCAGTTCTTC. It encodes CASSPLGLPSSYNEQFF.

The V gene is TRBV7-2, the J gene TRBJ2-5; the D is unclear. Trimming cost V 3 bases and J 2 bases, with 10 bases left between them. From germline, CDR1 is SGHTA and CDR2 FQGNSA. This CDR3 contains 14 residues. The CDR3 DNA follows: TGTGCCAGCAGCTTCGTACCCGATCAAGAGACCCAGTACTTC. Its translation is CASSFVPDQETQYF. Based on the CDR3 plus reference TRBV7-2 and TRBJ2-5, the full variable domain is GAGVSQSPSNKVTEKGKDVELRCDPISGHTALYWYRQSLGQGLEFLIYFQGNSAPDKSGLPSDRFSAERTGGSVSTLTIQRTQQEDSAVYLCASSFVPDQETQYFGPGTRLLVL.